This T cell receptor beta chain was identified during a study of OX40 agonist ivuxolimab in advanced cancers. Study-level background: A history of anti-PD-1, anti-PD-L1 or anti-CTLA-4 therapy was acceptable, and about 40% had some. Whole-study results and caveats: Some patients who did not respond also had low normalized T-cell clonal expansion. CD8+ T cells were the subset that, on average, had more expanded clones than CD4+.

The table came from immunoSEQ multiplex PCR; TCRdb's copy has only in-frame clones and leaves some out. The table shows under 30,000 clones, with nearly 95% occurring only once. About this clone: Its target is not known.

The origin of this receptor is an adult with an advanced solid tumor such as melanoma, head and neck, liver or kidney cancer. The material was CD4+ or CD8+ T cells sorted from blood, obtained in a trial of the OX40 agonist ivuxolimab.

Here the CDR3 reads CAISDPGNTDTQYF. The CDR3 bases are TGTGCCATCAGTGACCCAGGGAACACAGATACGCAGTATTTT. This chain connects TRBV10-3 to TRBJ2-3, with a tentative D call TRBD1 (5 bases). Germline V CDR1 and CDR2: ENHRY, SYGVKD. V was pared by 3 bases and J by 2 bases, with 9 bases between. This CDR3 contains 14 residues.